The next 9 T cell receptor beta chains were all read from a single sample in a study of shared clonotypes between healthy human individuals. Profiled with immunoSEQ multiplex PCR; TCRdb holds only in-frame clones, not every one. The sample gives some 2 million clones, about 95% of which show up once; 1.1% is in the top ten. The naive CD8 population came from CD45RO-negative cells selected for CCR7, without terminally differentiated effector memory CD45RA+ cells. The specimen sequenced was naive CD8+ T cells sorted from blood. The receptor source for this set is a man aged 18 to 29 in good health.

The J gene is TRBJ1-4, the V gene TRBV11-2, with D tentatively TRBD1 (6 bases). Germline V CDR1 and CDR2: SGHAT, FQNNGV. This CDR3 has 17 amino acids. V gave up 1 base and J gave up 7 bases, with 19 bases separating them. CDR3 coding DNA: TGTGCCAGCAGCTTAGGCCCGGAGGGGGGGCGCGGTGAAAAACTGTTTTTT. This gives the protein CASSLGPEGGRGEKLFF.

CDR3 sequence: CASSEGWQTGEQFF. For the CDR3, the DNA is TGTGCCAGCAGCGAGGGGTGGCAGACGGGTGAGCAGTTCTTC. The rearrangement links TRBV4-2 to TRBJ2-1; the D gene could be TRBD1 or TRBD2 (5 bases each). Trimming cost V 5 bases and J 9 bases, with 17 bases left between them. Germline V gene sequence: CDR1 LGHNA, CDR2 YNFKEQ. The CDR3 runs to 14 residues.

The rearrangement uses TRBV4-1 and TRBJ2-1, with D possibly TRBD1 on 6 matching bases. Germline assignment: CDR1 MGHRA and CDR2 YSYEKL. The CDR3 has 17 amino acids. Between the trimmed V and J ends, which lost 1 base and 3 bases, there was a span of 16 bases. CDR3 coding DNA: TGCGCCAGCAGCCAAGCCCAGCCCGGGACATACTACAATGAGCAGTTCTTC. It encodes CASSQAQPGTYYNEQFF.

The rearrangement uses TRBV27 and TRBJ2-7, with TRBD1 matching over 9 bases. The V segment lost 6 bases and the J segment 3 bases; nucleotides outside the gene matches: 9. The germline CDR1 and CDR2 sequences are MNHEY and SMNVEV (reference sequence). The CDR3 spans 15 residues. In nucleotides, the CDR3 is TGTGCCAGCAGCCTAAAGGGACAGGGAAACTACGAGCAGTACTTC. Translated: CASSLKGQGNYEQYF.

This clone was counted between two and nine times. The chain recombines TRBV6-5 with TRBJ2-7; D might be TRBD2 (6 bases). Trimming shortened V by 9 bases and J by 3 bases, and 15 bases separated the two germline ends. Germline assignment: CDR1 MNHEY and CDR2 SVGAGI. There are 13 residues in the CDR3. This CDR3 reads CASGLGGFYEQYF. The CDR3 region has the DNA TGTGCCAGTGGTCTGGGAGGATTCTACGAGCAGTACTTC.

This chain connects TRBV27 to TRBJ2-5, with D uncertain. CDR1 is MNHEY, CDR2 SMNVEV, per germline (reference sequence). Trimming shortened V by 5 bases and J by 4 bases, and 11 bases separated the two germline ends. CDR3 size: 13 residues. This chain's CDR3 is CASSAQEGETQYF. As DNA, the CDR3 is TGTGCCAGCAGTGCACAAGAAGGAGAGACCCAGTACTTC.

CDR3 DNA sequence: TGCAGCGTTGAAGTTATGGGACTTGCCATTCAGTACTTC. This translates into CSVEVMGLAIQYF. V gene TRBV29-1 combines with J gene TRBJ2-4, with D perhaps TRBD2 (6 bases). Deletions cut 1 base from V and 9 bases from J, with 13 bases between. This CDR3 contains 13 residues. The germline CDR1 and CDR2 sequences are SQVTM and ANQGSEA.

This clone was observed a single time. The J gene is TRBJ2-3, the V gene TRBV7-9, with D possibly matching TRBD1 (6 bases). V was shortened by 2 bases and J by 0 bases, with 15 bases between the two germline ends. This CDR3 spans 17 amino acids. Germline V gives CDR1 SEHNR, CDR2 FQNEAQ (reference sequence). The CDR3 DNA reads as TGTGCCAGCAGCTTACACACAGGGTTAATGAGCACAGATACGCAGTATTTT. Protein product: CASSLHTGLMSTDTQYF.

Here the CDR3 DNA reads TGCGCCAGCAGCCAAAAGCGGCAGCCCACCGGGGAGCTGTTTTTT. This codes for CASSQKRQPTGELFF. This chain links TRBV4-1 with TRBJ2-2; D possibly corresponds to TRBD2 (5 bases). There are 15 residues in the CDR3. Trimming pared 2 bases from V and 4 bases from J, leaving 11 bases between. The germline V gene encodes CDR1 MGHRA and CDR2 YSYEKL.